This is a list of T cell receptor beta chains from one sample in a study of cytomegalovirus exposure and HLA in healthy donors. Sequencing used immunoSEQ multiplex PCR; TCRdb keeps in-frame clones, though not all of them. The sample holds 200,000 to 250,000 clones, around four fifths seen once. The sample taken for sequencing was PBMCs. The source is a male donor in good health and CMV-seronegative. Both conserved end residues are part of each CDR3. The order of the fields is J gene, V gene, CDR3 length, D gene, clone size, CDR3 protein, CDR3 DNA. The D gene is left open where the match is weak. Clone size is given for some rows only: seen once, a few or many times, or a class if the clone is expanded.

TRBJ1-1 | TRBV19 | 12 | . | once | CASIRGGTEAFF | TGTGCCAGTATTCGGGGGGGCACTGAAGCTTTCTTT
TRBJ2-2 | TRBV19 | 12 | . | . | CASTRGPGELFF | TGTGCCAGTACCCGCGGTCCCGGGGAGCTGTTTTTT
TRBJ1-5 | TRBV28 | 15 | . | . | CASSSPGGGDQPQHF | TGTGCCAGCAGTTCCCCCGGGGGAGGAGATCAGCCCCAGCATTTT
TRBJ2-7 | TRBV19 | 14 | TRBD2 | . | CASSRRESSYEQYF | TGTGCCAGTAGTAGGCGGGAGAGCTCCTACGAGCAGTACTTC
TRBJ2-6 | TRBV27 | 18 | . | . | CASSSTHIQGYGANVLTF | TGTGCCAGCAGTTCAACCCATATCCAGGGTTATGGGGCCAACGTCCTGACTTTC
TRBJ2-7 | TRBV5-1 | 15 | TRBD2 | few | CASSSYSGRVDEQYF | TGCGCCAGCAGCTCCTACAGCGGGAGAGTCGACGAGCAGTACTTC
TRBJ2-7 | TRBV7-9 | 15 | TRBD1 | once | CASSERQGTINEQYF | TGTGCCAGCAGCGAGAGACAGGGTACTATAAACGAGCAGTACTTC
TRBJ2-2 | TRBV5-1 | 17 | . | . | CASSLGAAIANTGELFF | TGCGCCAGCAGCTTGGGGGCAGCCATCGCGAACACCGGGGAGCTGTTTTTT
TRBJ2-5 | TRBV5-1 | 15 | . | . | CASSLARVPKETQYF | TGCGCCAGCAGCTTGGCGCGGGTACCCAAAGAGACCCAGTACTTC
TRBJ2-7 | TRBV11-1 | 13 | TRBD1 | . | CASSLGDSDEQYF | TGTGCCAGCAGCTTAGGGGACAGTGACGAGCAGTACTTC
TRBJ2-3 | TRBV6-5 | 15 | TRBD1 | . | CASSYRQGGTDTQYF | TGTGCCAGCAGTTACCGACAGGGGGGCACAGATACGCAGTATTTT
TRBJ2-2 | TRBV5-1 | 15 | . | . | CASSLSVANTGELFF | TGCGCCAGCAGTCTTAGCGTCGCGAACACCGGGGAGCTGTTTTTT
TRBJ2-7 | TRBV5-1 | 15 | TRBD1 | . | CASSSRQGAAYEQYF | TGCGCCAGCAGCTCTCGACAGGGGGCGGCGTACGAGCAGTACTTC
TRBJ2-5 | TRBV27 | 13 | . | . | CASRGRLQETQYF | TGTGCCAGCAGGGGCCGCCTCCAAGAGACCCAGTACTTC
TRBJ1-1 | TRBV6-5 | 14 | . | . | CASSYEGTKRRAFF | TGTGCCAGCAGTTACGAAGGAACGAAGCGACGAGCTTTCTTT
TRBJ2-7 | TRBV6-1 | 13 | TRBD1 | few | CASSSRGPREQYF | TGTGCCAGCAGCAGCAGGGGGCCGAGAGAGCAGTACTTC
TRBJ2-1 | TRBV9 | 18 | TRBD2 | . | CASSVPSGSPNINNEQFF | TGTGCCAGCAGCGTCCCTAGCGGGAGCCCCAATATTAACAATGAGCAGTTCTTC
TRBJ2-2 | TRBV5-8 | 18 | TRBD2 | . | CASSLFSGLASNTGELFF | TGTGCCAGCAGCTTGTTCTCGGGACTAGCGTCGAACACCGGGGAGCTGTTTTTT
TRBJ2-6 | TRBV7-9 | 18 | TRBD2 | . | CSSSSRLAGGSGANVLTF | TGTTCCAGCAGCTCTAGACTAGCGGGAGGCTCTGGGGCCAACGTCCTGACTTTC
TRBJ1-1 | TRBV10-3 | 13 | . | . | CAISEIQNTEAFF | TGTGCCATCAGTGAAATACAAAACACTGAAGCTTTCTTT
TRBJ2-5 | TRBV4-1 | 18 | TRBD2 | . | CASSRLLGASGNQETQYF | TGCGCCAGCAGCCGCCTCCTTGGAGCTAGCGGCAATCAAGAGACCCAGTACTTC
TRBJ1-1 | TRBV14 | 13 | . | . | CASSSIRGTEAFF | TGTGCCAGCAGCTCAATTCGGGGCACTGAAGCTTTCTTT
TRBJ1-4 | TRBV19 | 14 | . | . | CASSGGKFGEKLFF | TGTGCCAGTAGTGGAGGGAAGTTTGGGGAAAAACTGTTTTTT
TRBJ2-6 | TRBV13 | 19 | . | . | CASSLRLGQGVSGANVLTF | TGTGCCAGCAGCCTGAGGCTAGGACAAGGGGTGTCTGGGGCCAACGTCCTGACTTTC
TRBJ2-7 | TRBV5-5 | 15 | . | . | CASSLAFSGTYEQYF | TGTGCCAGCAGCTTGGCCTTTTCGGGGACCTACGAGCAGTACTTC
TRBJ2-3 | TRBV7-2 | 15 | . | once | CASSLLGGPADTQYF | TGTGCCAGCAGCTTACTCGGAGGGCCCGCAGATACGCAGTATTTT
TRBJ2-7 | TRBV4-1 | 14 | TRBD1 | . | CASSPDRGSYEQYF | TGCGCCAGCAGCCCGGACAGGGGGTCCTACGAGCAGTACTTC
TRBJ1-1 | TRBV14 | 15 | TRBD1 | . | CASSNNRGPNTEAFF | TGTGCCAGCAGCAATAACAGGGGGCCGAACACTGAAGCTTTCTTT
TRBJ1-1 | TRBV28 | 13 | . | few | CASSPNQGTEAFF | TGTGCCAGCAGTCCAAACCAGGGGACTGAAGCTTTCTTT
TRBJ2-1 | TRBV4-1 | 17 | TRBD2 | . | CASSQGTSGRFYNEQFF | TGCGCCAGCAGCCAAGGAACTAGCGGGAGGTTCTACAATGAGCAGTTCTTC
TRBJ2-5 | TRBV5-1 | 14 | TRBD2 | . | CASSLGTSLETQYF | TGCGCCAGCAGCTTGGGGACTAGCCTTGAGACCCAGTACTTC
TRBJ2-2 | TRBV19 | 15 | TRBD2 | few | CASSGTSGSQGELFF | TGTGCCAGTTCCGGGACTAGCGGGAGTCAGGGGGAGCTGTTTTTT
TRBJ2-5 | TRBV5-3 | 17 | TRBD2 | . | CARRFGPAAGAQETQYF | TGTGCCAGAAGATTTGGGCCCGCAGCGGGAGCCCAAGAGACCCAGTACTTC
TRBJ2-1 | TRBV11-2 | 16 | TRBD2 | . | CASSLLRGGGYNEQFF | TGTGCCAGCAGCTTACTGCGAGGCGGGGGGTACAATGAGCAGTTCTTC